The text below deals with one T cell receptor (beta chain). This sample was taken from a study of blood T cell repertoires in COVID-19. Study information: The United States, Italy and Spain supplied acute and convalescent COVID-19 samples. Sample material is recorded as cDNA or gDNA derived from T cells, B-cell-depleted T cells, or PBMCs.

The CDR3 totals 15 residues. Germline V lookup: CDR1 GTSNPN, CDR2 SVGIG (reference sequence). Trimming took off 4 bases at V and 5 bases at J, with 15 bases between the two ends. Authors' processing steps: Estimates of nucleated cell counts were drawn from the amplification of reference gene primers. Profiled with immunoSEQ multiplex PCR; TCRdb holds only in-frame clones, not every one. From that table come the V and J calls and clone size; the DNA was used to work out D and trimming. Of roughly 380,000 clones detected, approximately 89% appear once; the ten largest clones hold approximately 1.5%. Seattle patient enrollment occurred during active infection, with longitudinal follow-up thereafter.

The TCR comes from a woman between 40 and 55 years old with COVID-19, enrolled during active disease. This sequence joins TRBV30 and TRBJ1-6; weak D call: TRBD1 (5 bases). The sequenced material came from peripheral blood. The CDR3 here is CAWTAGITDNSPLHF. The CDR3 nucleotides are TGTGCCTGGACGGCAGGGATTACCGATAATTCACCCCTCCACTTT.